This T cell receptor (beta chain) comes out of a study of shared clonotypes between healthy human individuals (dated by TCRdb to the early 2020s). About the study as a whole: The cohort comprised a couple of women and three men aged 18 to 49 years. For each donor, CD4 naive and CD4 memory were each given three plates, CD8 naive was given two plates, and CD8 memory was given one plate. The study deeply sequenced blood TCR repertoires of five healthy adults to estimate repertoire size and the extent of clonotype sharing between individuals. To increase sequencing depth and limit assay-specific biases, TCR repertoire library preparation and sequencing were carried out by different laboratories using diverse techniques. Leukapheresis yielded between about 0.8 and 9.5 billion PBMCs per donor. Overall results and qualifications from the work: Estimated clonotype richness was generally larger for naive than for memory subsets. Sampling was restricted to blood, and TCR repertoires in tissue are likely to differ from TCR repertoires in blood. When a handful of donors were compared, the shared fraction of clonotypes was 5% to 6.5% for naive CD4, less than 4% for naive CD8, roughly 2.5% for memory CD4, and less than 0.5% for memory CD8. Because the study included only a small number of donors, the genetic and exposure-history diversity represented was limited. Even with the large sequencing depth, rarefaction of the sorted-subset datasets indicated that sequencing was incomplete. Pairwise subsampling indicated that sequencing depth was expected to affect the degree of clonotype sharing among donors. Clonotypes shared by all four sorted-subset donors showed higher generation probabilities than non-shared clonotypes.

The donors were healthy, HIV-negative adults with no recently reported acute infections or vaccinations. Only Caucasian adults living in Nashville, Tennessee, USA were represented among the donors. Magnetic negative selection was used to enrich CD4+ T cells, after which naive cells were positively selected on CD45RA and the negative fraction became the memory subset. After blood collection by leukapheresis, PBMCs were isolated using Ficoll-Histopaque density gradient centrifugation and then cryopreserved in the vapor phase of liquid nitrogen. Analytical flow cytometry was used to check the purity and quantity of every magnetically sorted T cell population. Each sorted fraction had its genomic DNA isolated and then quantified by UV absorbance on a Nanodrop 2000c. Using the deep immunoSEQ assay, TCR CDR3 regions were amplified from genomic DNA by multiplex PCR. For each cell subset, the extracted genomic DNA was distributed evenly across all wells of several immunoSEQ 96-well plates, and each plate served as one replicate. For sorted subsets, about 220 ng of genomic DNA, equivalent to some 30,000 T cell genomes, went into each replicate PCR. Purified libraries were quantified with a Qubit 3.0 fluorometer, sized on a Bioanalyzer 2100, and re-quantified with the KAPA Library Quantification kit. Every immunoSEQ 96-well plate was sequenced on a separate single-read 150-cycle Illumina NextSeq 550 flow cell. Per the authors' processing: Because the immunoSEQ output included only junctional sequences and no quality scores, the filtering could not be the same as the filtering used for full-length reads. To assign V/J genes and CDR3, sequences were annotated against IMGT germline references using PyIR, a Python wrapper for IgBLAST v1.9. Reads were filtered out if the reads had weak V/J assignments (E-value above 1e-6), no CDR3, stop codons, out-of-frame junctions, or ambiguous translated residues. A V3J clonotype was defined by an identical inferred V gene, J gene, and CDR3 amino acid sequence. To compute the percentage overlap between repertoires, the number of shared unique clonotypes was divided by the size of the smaller repertoire. RTK rarefaction, the Chao1 estimator, and Recon v2.1 estimates of unobserved clonotypes were used to assess repertoire richness. OLGA was used to compute generation probabilities for all TCRbeta clonotypes that the gDNA method yielded from four donors. The source is immuneACCESS, and TCRdb retained only in-frame sequences with V and J called. Part of the clones is not carried over; for the studies checked, unresolved V genes explain less than half of this, and the remainder is unexplained. Clone size and V and J calls were adopted from that table, with D and trimming inferred from the DNA. The sample table holds some 900,000 clones, of which around three quarters were seen once. The ten biggest clones cover over 1.3% of the sample.

The CDR3, cysteine through phenylalanine, is 14 amino acids long. Just the 42-base CDR3 DNA is kept, in frame starting at base 1. V is pared back by 8 bases and J by 7 bases, with 21 bases lying between the germline termini. The CDR1 and CDR2 encoded by the germline V gene are MDHEN and SYDVKM. A word on this clone: This clone's antigen is unknown. The sample holds no much larger clone one base away, and base qualities are not on file.

The chain is encoded by TRBV28 joined to TRBJ2-7; the D gene is possibly TRBD1, with 5 bases matching. Input material: memory CD4+ T cells sorted from blood. Per the publication, the cell subset or site label means: CD45RA-negative fraction. This clonotype was sampled from a man aged 18 to 30 in good health. Here the CDR3 is given as CASSMDNSRREQYF. In nucleotide form, the sequence is TGTGCCAGCTCTATGGACAACTCCCGTCGGGAGCAGTACTTC.